This is a list of T cell receptor beta chains from one sample in a study of cytomegalovirus exposure and HLA in healthy donors. Assay used: immunoSEQ multiplex PCR; TCRdb lists only in-frame clones, some missing. The sample has 150,000 to 200,000 clones; over 60% are singletons. What was sequenced was PBMCs. The receptors stem from a man aged 18 to 30 in good health and CMV-seronegative. Each CDR3 is given with its conserved first and last residue.

j_call	v_call	cdr3_aa
TRBJ2-7	TRBV28	CASSLDGGYTYEQYF
TRBJ2-3	TRBV2	CASSVGGDPTDTQYF
TRBJ1-1	TRBV5-4	CASSLSMNTEAFF
TRBJ1-1	TRBV10-3	CASKQGLDTEAFF
TRBJ1-2	TRBV25-1	CASRTSRGYTF
TRBJ2-7	TRBV6-5	CASSLLAGGAYEQYF
TRBJ1-1	TRBV30	CAWSVGQANTEAFF
TRBJ1-2	TRBV6-6	CASSLGQNYGYTF
TRBJ2-7	TRBV28	CASTLPGAGAYEQYF
TRBJ2-3	TRBV7-9	CASSSGSSPITQYF
TRBJ2-3	TRBV6-1	CASSVGTGGVGDTQYF
TRBJ2-7	TRBV6-4	CARHTERRSYEQYF
TRBJ1-6	TRBV15	CATSREGTNRSPLHF
TRBJ2-3	TRBV6-5	CASSYGTGITDTQYF
TRBJ2-1	TRBV6-5	CASSPRQGAYNEQFF
TRBJ1-2	TRBV2	CASSSPGGGYGYTF
TRBJ1-3	TRBV30	CAWGAGGNGNTIYF
TRBJ1-6	TRBV5-1	CASSGGSRGGINSPLHF
TRBJ1-1	TRBV4-1	CASSQIVPGQGAINLNTEAFF
TRBJ2-7	TRBV7-6	CASSLAPRTSGTYEQYF
TRBJ1-2	TRBV28	CASSPVWGGMNYGYTF
TRBJ2-1	TRBV30	CAWSDGRVQNNEQFF
TRBJ2-7	TRBV30	CAWSGPGSGNYEQYF
TRBJ2-3	TRBV5-1	CASSFNTDTQYF
TRBJ1-1	TRBV6-1	CASRNQLSKSEAFF
TRBJ2-3	TRBV5-1	CASSLTGRGVTDTQYF
TRBJ2-7	TRBV19	CASTPKGTSYEQYF
TRBJ1-3	TRBV5-6	CASSFGTGGILYF
TRBJ2-1	TRBV19	CASSIGSNEQFF
TRBJ1-2	TRBV30	CAWIQDLWDGYTF
TRBJ2-4	TRBV5-1	CASSLPTGGVKNIQYF
TRBJ2-1	TRBV6-1	CASRPTGGSTNEQFF
TRBJ1-4	TRBV28	CASSWGGGRENEKLFF
TRBJ2-7	TRBV6-6	CASGGGFAYEQYF
TRBJ1-1	TRBV19	CASSTTGSTTEAFF
TRBJ2-7	TRBV25-1	CASAVWDEQYF
TRBJ1-1	TRBV7-3	CASSPTGAKGAFF
TRBJ2-6	TRBV19	CASSIVFSGANVLTF
TRBJ1-1	TRBV4-1	CASSQGQTNTEAFF
TRBJ1-6	TRBV9	CASSAQQGAWSPLHF